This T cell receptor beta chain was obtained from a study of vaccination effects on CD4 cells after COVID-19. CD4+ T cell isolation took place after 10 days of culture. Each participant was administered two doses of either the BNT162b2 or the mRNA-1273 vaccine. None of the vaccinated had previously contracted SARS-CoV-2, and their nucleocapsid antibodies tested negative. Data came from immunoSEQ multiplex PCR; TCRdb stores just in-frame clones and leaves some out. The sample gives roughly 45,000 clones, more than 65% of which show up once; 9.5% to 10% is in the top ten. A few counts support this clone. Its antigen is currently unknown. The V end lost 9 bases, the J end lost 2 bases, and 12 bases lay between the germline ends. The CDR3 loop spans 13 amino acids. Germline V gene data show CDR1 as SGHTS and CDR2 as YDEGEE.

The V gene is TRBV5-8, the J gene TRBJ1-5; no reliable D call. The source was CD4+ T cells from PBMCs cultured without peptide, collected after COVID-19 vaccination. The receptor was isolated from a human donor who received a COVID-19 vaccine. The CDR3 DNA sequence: TGTGCCACCCAATCAGAGGGCAATCAGCCCCAGCATTTT. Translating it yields CATQSEGNQPQHF.